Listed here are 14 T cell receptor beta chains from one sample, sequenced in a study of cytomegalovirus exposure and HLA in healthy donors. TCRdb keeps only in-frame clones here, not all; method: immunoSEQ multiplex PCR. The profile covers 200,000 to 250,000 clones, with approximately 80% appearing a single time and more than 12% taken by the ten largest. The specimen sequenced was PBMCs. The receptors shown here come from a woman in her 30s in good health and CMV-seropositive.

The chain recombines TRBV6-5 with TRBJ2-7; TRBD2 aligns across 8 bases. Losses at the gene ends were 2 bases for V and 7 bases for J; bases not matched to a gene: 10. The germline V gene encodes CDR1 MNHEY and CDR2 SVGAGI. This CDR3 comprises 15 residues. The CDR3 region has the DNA TGTGCCAGCAGTTACAAAGCGGGAGATCTGAATGAGCAGTACTTC. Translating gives CASSYKAGDLNEQYF.

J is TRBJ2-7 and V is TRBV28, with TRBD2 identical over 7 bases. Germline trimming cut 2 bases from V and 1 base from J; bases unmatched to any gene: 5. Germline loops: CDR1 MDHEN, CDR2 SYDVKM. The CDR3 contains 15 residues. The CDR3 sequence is CASSLGGTNSYEQYF. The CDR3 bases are TGTGCCAGCAGTTTAGGCGGGACTAATTCCTACGAGCAGTACTTC. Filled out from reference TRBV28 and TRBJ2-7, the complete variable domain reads DVKVTQSSRYLVKRTGEKVFLECVQDMDHENMFWYRQDPGLGLRLIYFSYDVKMKEKGDIPEGYSVSREKKERFSLILESASTNQTSMYLCASSLGGTNSYEQYFGPGTRLTVT.

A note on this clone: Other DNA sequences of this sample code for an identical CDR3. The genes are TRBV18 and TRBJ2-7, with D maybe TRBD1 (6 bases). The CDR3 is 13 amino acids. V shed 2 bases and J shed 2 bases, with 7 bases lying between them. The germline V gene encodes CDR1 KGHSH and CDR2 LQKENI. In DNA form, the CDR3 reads TGTGCCAGCTCACCAGGACAGCCCTACGAGCAGTACTTC. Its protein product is CASSPGQPYEQYF.

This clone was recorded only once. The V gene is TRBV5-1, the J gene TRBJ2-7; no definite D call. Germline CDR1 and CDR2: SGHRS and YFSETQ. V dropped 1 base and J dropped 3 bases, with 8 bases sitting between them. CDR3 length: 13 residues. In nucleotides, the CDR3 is TGCGCCAGCAGCTTGAGGCGACACTACGAGCAGTACTTC. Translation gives CASSLRRHYEQYF.

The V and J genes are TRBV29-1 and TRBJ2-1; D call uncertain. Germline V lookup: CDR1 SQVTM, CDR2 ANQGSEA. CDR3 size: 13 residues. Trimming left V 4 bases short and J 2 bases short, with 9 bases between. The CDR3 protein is CSVAETPYNEQFF. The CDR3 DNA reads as TGCAGCGTTGCCGAGACACCCTACAATGAGCAGTTCTTC.

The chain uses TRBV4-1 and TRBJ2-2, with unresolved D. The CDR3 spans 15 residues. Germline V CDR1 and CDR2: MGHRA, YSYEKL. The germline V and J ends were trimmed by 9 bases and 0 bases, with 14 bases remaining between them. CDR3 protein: CASDHKASNTGELFF. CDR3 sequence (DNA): TGCGCCAGTGATCACAAGGCCTCGAACACCGGGGAGCTGTTTTTT.

The CDR3 DNA follows: TGTGCCAGCAGTTTAGGGAATACCCAAGAGACCCAGTACTTC. Protein sequence: CASSLGNTQETQYF. V gene TRBV27 combines with J gene TRBJ2-5; D uncertain. CDR1 and CDR2 from the germline V gene are MNHEY and SMNVEV (reference sequence). Trimming removed 2 bases from V and 1 base from J, with 8 bases in between. CDR3 length: 14 amino acids.

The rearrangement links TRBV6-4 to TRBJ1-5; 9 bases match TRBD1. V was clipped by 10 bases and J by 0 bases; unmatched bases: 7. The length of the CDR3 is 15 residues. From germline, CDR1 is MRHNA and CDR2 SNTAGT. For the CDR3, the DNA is TGTGCCAAAACAGGGGGCGCGAATAGCAATCAGCCCCAGCATTTT. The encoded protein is CAKTGGANSNQPQHF.

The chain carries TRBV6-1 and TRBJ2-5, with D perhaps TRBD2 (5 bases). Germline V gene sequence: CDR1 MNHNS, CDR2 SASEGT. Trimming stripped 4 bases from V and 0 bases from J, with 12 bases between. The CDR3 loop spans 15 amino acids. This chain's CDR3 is CASSGTRGYQETQYF. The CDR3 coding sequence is TGTGCCAGCAGTGGAACAAGAGGGTACCAAGAGACCCAGTACTTC.

The CDR3 protein is CASSDRVGANVLTF. The CDR3 DNA reads TGTGCCAGCAGTGACAGGGTCGGGGCCAACGTCCTGACTTTC. The chain recombines TRBV2 with TRBJ2-6; possible D gene TRBD1, 5 bases. Germline CDR1 SNHLY, CDR2 FYNNEI. The CDR3 contains 14 residues. Trimming shortened V by 3 bases and J by 4 bases, and 7 bases separated the two germline ends.

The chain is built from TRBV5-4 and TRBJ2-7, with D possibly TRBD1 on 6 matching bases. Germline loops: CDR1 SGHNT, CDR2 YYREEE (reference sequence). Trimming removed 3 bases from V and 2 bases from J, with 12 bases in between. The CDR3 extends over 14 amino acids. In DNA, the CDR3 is TGTGCCAGCAGCTCAACCACAGGGACCTACGAGCAGTACTTC. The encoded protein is CASSSTTGTYEQYF.

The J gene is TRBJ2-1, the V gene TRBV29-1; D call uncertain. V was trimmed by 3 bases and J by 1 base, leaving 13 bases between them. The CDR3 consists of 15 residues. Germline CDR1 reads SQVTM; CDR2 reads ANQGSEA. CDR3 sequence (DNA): TGCAGCGTTGAGGGTAGCATCATTTCCTACAATGAGCAGTTCTTC. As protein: CSVEGSIISYNEQFF.

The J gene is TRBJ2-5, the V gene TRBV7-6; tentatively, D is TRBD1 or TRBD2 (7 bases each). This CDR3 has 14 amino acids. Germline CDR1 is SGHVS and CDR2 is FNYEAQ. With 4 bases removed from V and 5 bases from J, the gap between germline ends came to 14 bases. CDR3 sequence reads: CASSSNRGGETQYF. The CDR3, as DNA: TGTGCCAGCAGCTCCAACAGGGGAGGGGAGACCCAGTACTTC.

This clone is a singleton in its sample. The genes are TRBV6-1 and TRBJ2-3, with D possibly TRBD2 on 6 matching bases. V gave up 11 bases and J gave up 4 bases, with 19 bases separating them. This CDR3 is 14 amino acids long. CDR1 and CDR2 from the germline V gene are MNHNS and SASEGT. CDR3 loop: CAAAQGTYADTQYF. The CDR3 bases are TGTGCCGCGGCCCAAGGGACTTACGCAGATACGCAGTATTTT.